This T cell receptor (beta chain) is drawn from a study of response to subunit inactivated influenza vaccine. The CDR3 runs 14 residues. Germline lookup yields CDR1 MNHNS and CDR2 SASEGT. Trimming stripped 6 bases from V and 4 bases from J, with 14 bases between. TCRdb re-called the RT-PCR reads through MiXCR, storing one row per CDR3 protein. Seen here are hundreds of thousands of distinct CDR3 sequences, around 13% observed once, and the top ten hold around 7.6%. V is TRBV6-1 and J is TRBJ2-3, with D maybe TRBD1 (6 bases). The sequence was obtained from a man aged 50-60 years who received an inactivated influenza vaccine. Sequencing was performed on PBMCs from blood, taken 14 to 15 days before vaccination. CDR3 residues: CASSANRVPDTQYF. As DNA, the CDR3 is TGTGCCAGCAGCGCTAACAGGGTTCCAGATACGCAGTATTTT.